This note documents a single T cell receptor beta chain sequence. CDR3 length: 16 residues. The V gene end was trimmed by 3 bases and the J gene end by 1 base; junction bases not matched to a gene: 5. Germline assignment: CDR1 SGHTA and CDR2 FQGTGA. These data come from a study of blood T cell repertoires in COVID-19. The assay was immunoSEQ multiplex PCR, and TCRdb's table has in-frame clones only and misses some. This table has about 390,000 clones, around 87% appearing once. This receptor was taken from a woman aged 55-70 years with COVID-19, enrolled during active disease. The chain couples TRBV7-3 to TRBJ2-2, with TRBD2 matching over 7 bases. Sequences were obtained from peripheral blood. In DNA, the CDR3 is TGTGCCAGCAGCTTTCAGGCGGGGGTGAACACCGGGGAGCTGTTTTTT. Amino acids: CASSFQAGVNTGELFF.